The 6 T cell receptor beta chains given below trace back to one sample, sequenced in a study of Tregs in tolerant kidney transplant recipients. Here immunoSEQ multiplex PCR was the method, and the copy in TCRdb shows in-frame clones only, minus some. The table gives roughly 48,000 clones; the top ten clones make up around 0.8% of it. Sequenced here: CD4+ T cells from blood, sampled before the transplant. The receptors originated from a human donor who received a combined kidney and bone marrow transplant.

As concerns this clone: The read stops 3 residues short of the end of the CDR3; the missing end is completed from the germline J gene. The chain recombines TRBV5-4 with TRBJ1-6; D ambiguous. There are 15 residues in the CDR3. The germline gives CDR1 SGHNT, CDR2 YYREEE (reference sequence). Trimming removed 1 base at V and 6 bases at J, with 11 bases between. Partial CDR3 DNA: TGTGCCAGCAGCTTGTCATCCCAGCGTAATTCACCC. Translation gives CASSLSSQRNSP. The full CDR3 protein is CASSLSSQRNSPLHF.

About this clone: The sequence runs out 3 residues before the end of the CDR3; the remainder is reconstructed from the germline J gene. The chain has TRBV20-1 and TRBJ2-1; TRBD2 matches 8 bases. There are 15 residues in the CDR3. Germline loops: CDR1 DFQATT, CDR2 SNEGSKA (reference sequence). Trimming removed 6 bases from V and 5 bases from J; junction bases left unmatched: 12. The CDR3 spells CSASHSSGPDNEQFF. CDR3 bases read: TGCAGTGCGTCACACTCTAGCGGGCCCGACAATGAG.

With regard to this clone: The read finishes 3 residues shy of the CDR3 end, and the germline J gene is used to complete it. This sequence joins TRBV19 and TRBJ1-2, with TRBD1 identical over 8 bases. This CDR3 is 15 amino acids long. V shed 5 bases, J shed 5 bases, and the junction held 10 bases outside the gene matches. In germline, CDR1 is LNHDA, CDR2 SQIVND (reference sequence). The sequenced part of the CDR3 DNA is TGTGCCAGTAGTCCAGGGGGCCCGGGCCCTTATGGC. This translates into CASSPGGPGPYG. The entire CDR3 protein reads CASSPGGPGPYGYTF.

Points on this clone: Read sequence stops 3 residues before the CDR3 end, and the germline J gene provides the missing end. The gene calls are TRBV5-5 and TRBJ1-5; D may be TRBD1 (5 bases). This CDR3 spans 15 amino acids. CDR1 is SGHKS and CDR2 is YYEKEE in the germline V gene (reference sequence). V was clipped by 0 bases and J by 2 bases, with 9 bases between them. The CDR3 protein is CASSLEGVGNQPQHF. The sequenced CDR3 bases are TGTGCCAGCAGCTTGGAAGGGGTGGGCAATCAGCCC. Variable domain in full (rest from reference TRBV5-5 and TRBJ1-5): DAGVTQSPTHLIKTRGQQVTLRCSPISGHKSVSWYQQVLGQGPQFIFQYYEKEERGRGNFPDRFSARQFPNYSSELNVNALLLGDSALYLCASSLEGVGNQPQHFGDGTRLSIL.

As to this clone: Sequencing ends 3 residues short of the CDR3 end; the germline J gene provides the rest. The chain carries TRBV2 and TRBJ1-2; maybe TRBD1 (6 bases). The CDR3 runs 14 residues. Germline-derived CDR1 and CDR2 are SNHLY and FYNNEI. V dropped 6 bases and J dropped 2 bases, with 13 bases sitting between them. Partial CDR3 DNA: TGTGCCAGCAGCATGCGGACAGCAAACTATGGC. It encodes CASSMRTANYG. The full CDR3 reads CASSMRTANYGYTF.

A note on this clone: The read ends 3 residues shy of where the CDR3 ends; the end is completed using the germline J gene. This chain links TRBV7-3 with TRBJ2-6; 7 bases match TRBD1. The CDR3 consists of 17 residues. With V trimmed by 4 bases and J by 0 bases, 6 bases remained unmatched. CDR1 is SGHTA, CDR2 FQGTGA, per germline. The CDR3 is CASSWGQFDSGANVLTF. The DNA read from the CDR3 is TGTGCCAGCAGCTGGGGACAGTTCGACTCTGGGGCCAACGTC. Drawing the rest from reference TRBV7-3 and TRBJ2-6, the complete variable domain is GAGVSQTPSNKVTEKGKYVELRCDPISGHTALYWYRQSLGQGPEFLIYFQGTGAADDSGLPNDRFFAVRPEGSVSTLKIQRTERGDSAVYLCASSWGQFDSGANVLTFGAGSRLTVL.